This T cell receptor (beta chain) was captured by sequencing in a study of T cell responses to AZD1222 COVID-19 vaccine. Study-wide results and caveats: Vaccine-associated CD4 TCRs spanned spike, dominant at 160-218 and 743-854.

Sequencing used immunoSEQ multiplex PCR; TCRdb keeps in-frame clones, though not all of them. The sample yields 90,000 to 130,000 clones, approximately 84% seen once. To note about this clone: Its antigen is unknown.

Germline CDR1 is SGDLS and CDR2 is YYNGEE. The CDR3 contains 15 residues. The V end was cut by 1 base, the J end by 14 bases, with 19 bases between. This specimen was peripheral blood, taken on day 0 of AZD1222 vaccination. This chain links TRBV9 with TRBJ1-6; a weak D match, TRBD1 (6 bases). This sequence was found in an adult in good health. The CDR3 protein is CASSVKVGGSEALHF. CDR3 nucleotide sequence: TGTGCCAGCAGCGTAAAGGTAGGGGGGTCGGAGGCCCTCCACTTT.